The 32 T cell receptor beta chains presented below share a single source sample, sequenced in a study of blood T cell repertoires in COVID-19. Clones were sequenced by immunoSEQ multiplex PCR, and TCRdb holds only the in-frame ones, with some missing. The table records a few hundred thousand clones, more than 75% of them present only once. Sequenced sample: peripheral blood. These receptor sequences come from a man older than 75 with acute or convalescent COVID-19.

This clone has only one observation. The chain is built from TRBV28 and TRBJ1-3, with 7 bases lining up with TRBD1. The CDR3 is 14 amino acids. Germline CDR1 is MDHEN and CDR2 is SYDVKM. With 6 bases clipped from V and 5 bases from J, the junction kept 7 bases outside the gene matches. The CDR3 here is CASSPGQKRNTIYF. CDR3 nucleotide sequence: TGTGCCAGCAGCCCGGGACAGAAGAGAAACACCATATATTTT. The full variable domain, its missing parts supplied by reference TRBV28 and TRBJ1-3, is DVKVTQSSRYLVKRTGEKVFLECVQDMDHENMFWYRQDPGLGLRLIYFSYDVKMKEKGDIPEGYSVSREKKERFSLILESASTNQTSMYLCASSPGQKRNTIYFGEGSWLTVV.

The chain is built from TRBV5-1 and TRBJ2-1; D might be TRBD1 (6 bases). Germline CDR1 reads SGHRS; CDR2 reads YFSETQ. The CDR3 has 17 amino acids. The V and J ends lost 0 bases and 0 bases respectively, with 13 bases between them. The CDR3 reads CASSLALQGSSYNEQFF. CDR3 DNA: TGCGCCAGCAGCTTGGCATTACAGGGCAGCTCCTACAATGAGCAGTTCTTC.

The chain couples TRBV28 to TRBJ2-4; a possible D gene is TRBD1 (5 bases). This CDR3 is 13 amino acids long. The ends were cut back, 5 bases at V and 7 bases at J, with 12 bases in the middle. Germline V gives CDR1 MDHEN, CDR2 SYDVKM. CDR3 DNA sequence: TGTGCCAGCAGTACCCAGGGTTTGAACATTCAGTACTTC. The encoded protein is CASSTQGLNIQYF.

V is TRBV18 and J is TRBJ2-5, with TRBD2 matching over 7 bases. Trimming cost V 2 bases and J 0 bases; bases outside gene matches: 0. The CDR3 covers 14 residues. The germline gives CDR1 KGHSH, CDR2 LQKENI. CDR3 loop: CASSPGGDQETQYF. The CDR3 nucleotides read TGTGCCAGCTCACCAGGGGGGGACCAAGAGACCCAGTACTTC.

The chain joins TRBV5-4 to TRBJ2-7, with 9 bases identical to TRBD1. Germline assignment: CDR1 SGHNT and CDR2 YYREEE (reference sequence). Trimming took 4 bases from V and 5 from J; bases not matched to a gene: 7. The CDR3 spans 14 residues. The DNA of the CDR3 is TGTGCCAGCAGCCACCGGGACAGGGCCCACGAGCAGTACTTC. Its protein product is CASSHRDRAHEQYF.

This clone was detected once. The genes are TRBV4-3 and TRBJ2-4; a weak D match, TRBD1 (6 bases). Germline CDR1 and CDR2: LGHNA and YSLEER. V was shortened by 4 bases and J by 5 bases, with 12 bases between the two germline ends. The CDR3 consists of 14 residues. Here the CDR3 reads CASSPGVSQNIQYF. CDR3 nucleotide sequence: TGCGCCAGCAGCCCAGGGGTCTCACAAAACATTCAGTACTTC.

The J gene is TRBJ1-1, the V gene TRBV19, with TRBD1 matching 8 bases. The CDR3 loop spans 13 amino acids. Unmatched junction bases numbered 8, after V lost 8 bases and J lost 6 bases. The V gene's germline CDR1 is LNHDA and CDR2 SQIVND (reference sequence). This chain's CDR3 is CASGGQGFSEAFF. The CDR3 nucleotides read TGTGCCAGTGGAGGACAGGGATTTTCTGAAGCTTTCTTT.

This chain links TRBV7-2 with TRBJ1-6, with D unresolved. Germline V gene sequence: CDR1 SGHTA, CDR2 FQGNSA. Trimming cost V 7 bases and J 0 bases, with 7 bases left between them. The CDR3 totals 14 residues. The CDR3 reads CASTGGSYNSPLHF. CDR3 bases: TGTGCCAGCACCGGAGGCTCCTATAATTCACCCCTCCACTTT. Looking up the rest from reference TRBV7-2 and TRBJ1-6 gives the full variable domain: GAGVSQSPSNKVTEKGKDVELRCDPISGHTALYWYRQSLGQGLEFLIYFQGNSAPDKSGLPSDRFSAERTGGSVSTLTIQRTQQEDSAVYLCASTGGSYNSPLHFGNGTRLTVT.

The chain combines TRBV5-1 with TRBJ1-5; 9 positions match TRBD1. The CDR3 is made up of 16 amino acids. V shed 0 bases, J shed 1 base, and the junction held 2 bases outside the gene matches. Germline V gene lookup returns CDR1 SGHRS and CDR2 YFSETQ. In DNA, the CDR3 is TGCGCCAGCAGCTTGGCCGGACAGGGGAGCAATCAGCCCCAGCATTTT. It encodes CASSLAGQGSNQPQHF.

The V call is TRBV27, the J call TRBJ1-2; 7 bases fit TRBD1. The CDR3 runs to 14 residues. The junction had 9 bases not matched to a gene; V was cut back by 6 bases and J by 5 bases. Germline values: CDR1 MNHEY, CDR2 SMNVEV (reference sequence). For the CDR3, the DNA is TGTGCCAGCAGCTTACTCGGGACAGATTATGGCTACACCTTC. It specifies CASSLLGTDYGYTF.

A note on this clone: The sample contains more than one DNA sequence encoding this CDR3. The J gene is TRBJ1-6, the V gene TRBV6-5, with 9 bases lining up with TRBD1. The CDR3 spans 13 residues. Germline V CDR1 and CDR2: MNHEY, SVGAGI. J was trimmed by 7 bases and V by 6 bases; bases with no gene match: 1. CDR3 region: CASRGQGNSPLHF. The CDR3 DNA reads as TGTGCCAGCAGGGGACAGGGCAATTCACCCCTCCACTTT.

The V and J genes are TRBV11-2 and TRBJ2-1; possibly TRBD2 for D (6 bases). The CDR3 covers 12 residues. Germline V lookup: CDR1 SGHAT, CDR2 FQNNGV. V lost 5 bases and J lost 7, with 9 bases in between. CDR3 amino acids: CASSKTSNEQFF. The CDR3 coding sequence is TGTGCCAGCAGCAAGACTAGTAATGAGCAGTTCTTC. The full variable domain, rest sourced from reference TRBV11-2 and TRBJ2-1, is EAGVAQSPRYKIIEKRQSVAFWCNPISGHATLYWYQQILGQGPKLLIQFQNNGVVDDSQLPKDRFSAERLKGVDSTLKIQPAKLEDSAVYLCASSKTSNEQFFGPGTRLTVL.

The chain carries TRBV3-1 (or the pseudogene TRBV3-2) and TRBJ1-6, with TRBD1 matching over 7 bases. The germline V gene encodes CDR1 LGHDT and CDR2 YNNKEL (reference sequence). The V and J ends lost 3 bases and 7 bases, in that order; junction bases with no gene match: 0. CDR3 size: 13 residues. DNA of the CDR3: TGTGCCAGCAGCCAGACAGGGAATTCACCCCTCCACTTT. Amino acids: CASSQTGNSPLHF.

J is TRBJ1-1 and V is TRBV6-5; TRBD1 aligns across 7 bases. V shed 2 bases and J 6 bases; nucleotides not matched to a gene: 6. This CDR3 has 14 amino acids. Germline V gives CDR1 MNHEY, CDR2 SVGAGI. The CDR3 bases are TGTGCCAGCAGTTACGGGACAGAGGGGGCTGAAGCTTTCTTT. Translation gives CASSYGTEGAEAFF.

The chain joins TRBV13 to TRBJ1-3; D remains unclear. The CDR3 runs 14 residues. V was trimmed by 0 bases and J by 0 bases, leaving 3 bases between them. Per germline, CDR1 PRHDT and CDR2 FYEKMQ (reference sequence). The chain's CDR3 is CASSLGSSGNTIYF. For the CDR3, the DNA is TGTGCCAGCAGCTTAGGTAGCTCTGGAAACACCATATATTTT.

CDR3 nucleotide sequence: TGTGCCAGCGGGCTGGGACTAGCGGGGTTCTTC. Amino acid sequence: CASGLGLAGFF. V usage is TRBV7-2 and J usage is TRBJ2-1; 12 positions agree with TRBD2. The CDR3 runs to 11 residues. V trimming: 8 bases; J trimming: 15 bases; junction bases outside the gene matches: 5. Germline assignment: CDR1 SGHTA and CDR2 FQGNSA.

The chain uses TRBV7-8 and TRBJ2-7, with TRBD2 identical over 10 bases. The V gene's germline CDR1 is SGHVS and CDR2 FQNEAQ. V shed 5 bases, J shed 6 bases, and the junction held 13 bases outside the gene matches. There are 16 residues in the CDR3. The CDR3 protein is CASSPLGLAGELEQYF. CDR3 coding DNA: TGTGCCAGCAGCCCTCTGGGGCTAGCGGGGGAGCTCGAGCAGTACTTC.

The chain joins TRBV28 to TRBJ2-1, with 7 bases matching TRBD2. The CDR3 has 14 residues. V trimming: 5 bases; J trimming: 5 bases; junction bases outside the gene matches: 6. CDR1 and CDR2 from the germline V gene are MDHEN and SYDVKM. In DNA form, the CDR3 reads TGTGCCAGCAGTACCGGACTAGTCCACAATGAGCAGTTCTTC. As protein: CASSTGLVHNEQFF.

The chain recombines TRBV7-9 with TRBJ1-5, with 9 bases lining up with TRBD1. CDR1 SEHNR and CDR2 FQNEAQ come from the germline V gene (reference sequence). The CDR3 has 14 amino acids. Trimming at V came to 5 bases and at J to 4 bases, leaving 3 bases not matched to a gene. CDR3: CASSVGTGNQPQHF. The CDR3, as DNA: TGTGCCAGCAGCGTCGGGACAGGGAATCAGCCCCAGCATTTT.

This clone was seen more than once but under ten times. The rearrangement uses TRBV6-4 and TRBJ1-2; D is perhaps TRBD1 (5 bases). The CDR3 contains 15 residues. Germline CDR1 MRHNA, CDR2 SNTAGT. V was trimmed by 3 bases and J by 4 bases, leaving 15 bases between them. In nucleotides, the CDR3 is TGTGCCAGCAGTGATACGCCACAGGCCCTCTATGGCTACACCTTC. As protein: CASSDTPQALYGYTF.

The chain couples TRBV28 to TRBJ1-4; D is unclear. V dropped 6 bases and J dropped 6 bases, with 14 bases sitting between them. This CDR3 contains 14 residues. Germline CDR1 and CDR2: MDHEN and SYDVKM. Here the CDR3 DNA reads TGTGCCAGCAGCCCACCGGTGGTTGATGAAAAACTGTTTTTT. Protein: CASSPPVVDEKLFF.

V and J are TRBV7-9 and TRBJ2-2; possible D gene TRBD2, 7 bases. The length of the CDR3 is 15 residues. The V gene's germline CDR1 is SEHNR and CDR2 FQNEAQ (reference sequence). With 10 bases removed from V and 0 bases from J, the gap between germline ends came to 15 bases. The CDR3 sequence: CATKSGTPNTGELFF. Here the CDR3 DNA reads TGTGCCACTAAGAGCGGGACACCGAACACCGGGGAGCTGTTTTTT.

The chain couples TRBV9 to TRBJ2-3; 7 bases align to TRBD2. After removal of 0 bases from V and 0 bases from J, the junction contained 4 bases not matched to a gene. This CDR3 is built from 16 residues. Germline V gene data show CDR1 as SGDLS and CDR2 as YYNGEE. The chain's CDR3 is CASSVGQRGSTDTQYF. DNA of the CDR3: TGTGCCAGCAGCGTAGGTCAGCGGGGAAGCACAGATACGCAGTATTTT.

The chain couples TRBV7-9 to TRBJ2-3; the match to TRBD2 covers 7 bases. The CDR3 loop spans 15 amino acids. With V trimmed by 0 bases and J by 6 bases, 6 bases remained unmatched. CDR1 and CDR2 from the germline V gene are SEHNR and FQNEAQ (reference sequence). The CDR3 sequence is CASSLAGGPVDTQYF. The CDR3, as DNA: TGTGCCAGCAGCTTAGCGGGAGGGCCAGTGGATACGCAGTATTTT.

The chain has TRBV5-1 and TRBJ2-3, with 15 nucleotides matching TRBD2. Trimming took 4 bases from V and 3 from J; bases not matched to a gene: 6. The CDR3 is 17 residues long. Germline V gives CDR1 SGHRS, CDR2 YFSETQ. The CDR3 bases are TGCGCCAGCAGCCCGGGGACTAGCGGGGGGAGGACAGATACGCAGTATTTT. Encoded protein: CASSPGTSGGRTDTQYF.

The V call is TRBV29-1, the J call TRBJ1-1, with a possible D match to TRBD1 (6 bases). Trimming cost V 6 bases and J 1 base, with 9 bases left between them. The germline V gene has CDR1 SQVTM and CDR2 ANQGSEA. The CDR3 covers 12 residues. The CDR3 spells CSVDRSNTEAFF. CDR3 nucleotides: TGCAGCGTAGACAGGTCGAACACTGAAGCTTTCTTT.

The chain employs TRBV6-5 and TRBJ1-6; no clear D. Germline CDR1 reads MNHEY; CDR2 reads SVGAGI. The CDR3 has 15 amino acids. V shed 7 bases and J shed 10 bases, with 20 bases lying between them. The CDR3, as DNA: TGTGCCAGCACCGCCCGGACTGGGCTAGGCTCACCCCTCCACTTT. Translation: CASTARTGLGSPLHF.

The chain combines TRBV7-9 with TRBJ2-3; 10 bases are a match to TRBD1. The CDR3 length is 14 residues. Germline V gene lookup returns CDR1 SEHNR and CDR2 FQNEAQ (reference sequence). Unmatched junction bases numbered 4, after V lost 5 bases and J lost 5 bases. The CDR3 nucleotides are TGTGCCAGCAGCAGAGACAGGGGGCAAGATACGCAGTATTTT. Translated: CASSRDRGQDTQYF.

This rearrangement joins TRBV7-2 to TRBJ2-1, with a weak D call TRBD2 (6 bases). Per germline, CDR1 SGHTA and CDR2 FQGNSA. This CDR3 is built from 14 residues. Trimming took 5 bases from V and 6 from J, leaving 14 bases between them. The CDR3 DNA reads TGTGCCAGCAGCCCCCAACCGGGACTCAATGAGCAGTTCTTC. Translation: CASSPQPGLNEQFF.

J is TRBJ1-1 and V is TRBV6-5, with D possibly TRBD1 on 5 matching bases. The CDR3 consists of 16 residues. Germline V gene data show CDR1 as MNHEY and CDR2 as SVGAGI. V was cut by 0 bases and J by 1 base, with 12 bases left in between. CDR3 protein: CASSYSKGYGNTEAFF. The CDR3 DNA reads TGTGCCAGCAGTTACTCGAAGGGGTATGGGAACACTGAAGCTTTCTTT.

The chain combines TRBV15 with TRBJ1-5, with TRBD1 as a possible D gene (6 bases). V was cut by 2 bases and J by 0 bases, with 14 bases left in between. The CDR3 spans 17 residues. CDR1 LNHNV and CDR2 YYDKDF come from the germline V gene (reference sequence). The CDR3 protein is CATSRPSGTSSNQPQHF. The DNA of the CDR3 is TGTGCCACCAGCAGACCCTCCGGGACAAGTAGCAATCAGCCCCAGCATTTT.

The chain's CDR3 is CASSLGQAGPGYTF. The CDR3, as DNA: TGCGCCAGCAGCTTGGGACAGGCTGGGCCCGGCTACACCTTC. The genes are TRBV5-1 and TRBJ1-2, with a weak D call TRBD1 (6 bases). Germline CDR1 and CDR2: SGHRS and YFSETQ. Trimming pared 0 bases from V and 8 bases from J, leaving 14 bases between. The CDR3 covers 14 residues.